The T cell receptor (beta chain) under discussion was sequenced for a study of blood T cell repertoires in COVID-19. Whole-study context: The cDNA or gDNA used as material had been derived from T cells, B-cell-depleted T cells, or PBMCs.

As processed by the authors: Amplification of reference gene primers provided the estimated nucleated cell counts. The protocol was immunoSEQ multiplex PCR, while the TCRdb copy is restricted to in-frame clones and leaves out a portion. V and J calls plus clone size are reproduced from that table; the DNA served to infer D and trimming. The data hold roughly 59,000 clones, with around 80% observed a single time. The CDR3 is 16 residues long. Per the germline V gene, CDR1 is LNHDA and CDR2 is SQIVND (reference sequence). Germline trimming cut 4 bases from V and 3 bases from J; bases unmatched to any gene: 6.

The sequenced material came from peripheral blood. The receptor comes from a human donor in a cohort sampled during active COVID-19. The chain recombines TRBV19 with TRBJ2-1; 10 bases agree with TRBD2. Here the CDR3 reads CASSTDSGGLYNEQFF. The CDR3 DNA reads as TGTGCCAGTAGTACAGATAGCGGGGGGCTCTACAATGAGCAGTTCTTC.